This T cell receptor beta chain stems from a study of T cells after yellow fever vaccination. Trimming left V 4 bases short and J 3 bases short, with 8 bases between. The CDR3 runs 12 residues. The germline V gene encodes CDR1 SGHDT and CDR2 YYEEEE. Study-wide findings and caveats: There was a possibility that FACS-sorted repertoires contained abundant clonotypes contaminating from the bulk population. The secondary response showed a weaker magnitude and a faster peak, day 5 versus 15. Reappearance after the booster was seen for most primary-vaccination clones, at 95% to 97% CD4 and 80% to 90% CD8.

As to this clonotype: Its antigen is still unknown.

Template-switching 5'RACE yielded the TCR cDNA; a universal primer site and UMIs were added in the process. TCRdb called the 5' RACE reads again in MiXCR, with one record for every CDR3 protein. In the table there are some 220,000 distinct CDR3 sequences, approximately 3% of which are singletons. The chain uses TRBV5-6 and TRBJ2-7; no reliable D call. The sequence was obtained from a man aged 18 to 29 who received the YFV17D yellow fever vaccine. Here the sequenced sample was CD4+ T cells sorted from PBMCs, taken 10 days after the yellow fever booster vaccination. In DNA, the CDR3 is TGTGCCAGCAGCAGAGTTGACTACGAGCAGTACTTC. Translated: CASSRVDYEQYF.